A single sample gave rise to the 6 T cell receptor beta chains below, sequenced in a study of blood T cell repertoires in COVID-19. Data came from immunoSEQ multiplex PCR; TCRdb stores just in-frame clones and leaves some out. The sample includes some 300,000 clones, 85% to 90% seen only once; the top ten take over 5%. The specimen sequenced was peripheral blood. Receptors originate from a woman aged 45-60 years with COVID-19, enrolled during active disease.

This clone was found a few times. V gene TRBV6-1 combines with J gene TRBJ2-3; 12 bases map to TRBD2. V lost 2 bases and J lost 4; bases outside the gene matches: 1. Looked up from germline, CDR1 is MNHNS and CDR2 is SASEGT. CDR3 length: 15 amino acids. The CDR3 is CASSELAGGPDTQYF. Here the CDR3 DNA reads TGTGCCAGCAGTGAACTAGCGGGAGGGCCAGATACGCAGTATTTT.

The chain employs TRBV30 and TRBJ2-1; D is possibly TRBD2 (6 bases). The CDR3 sequence is 12 residues long. V lost 0 bases and J lost 11, with 11 bases in between. In germline, CDR1 is GTSNPN, CDR2 SVGIG (reference sequence). DNA of the CDR3: TGTGCCTGGAGTGTACGGAGGGAGAAGCAGTTCTTC. It codes for CAWSVRREKQFF.

The V gene is TRBV5-6, the J gene TRBJ1-6; the D gene is possibly TRBD1 (5 bases). The ends were cut back, 0 bases at V and 7 bases at J, with 8 bases in the middle. The CDR3 extends over 14 amino acids. Germline values: CDR1 SGHDT, CDR2 YYEEEE. DNA for the CDR3: TGTGCCAGCAGCTTGGGACAGAACAATTCACCCCTCCACTTT. The encoded protein is CASSLGQNNSPLHF. The complete variable domain, with remaining parts taken from reference TRBV5-6 and TRBJ1-6, reads DAGVTQSPTHLIKTRGQQVTLRCSPKSGHDTVSWYQQALGQGPQFIFQYYEEEERQRGNFPDRFSGHQFPNYSSELNVNALLLGDSALYLCASSLGQNNSPLHFGNGTRLTVT.

CDR3 in amino acids: CASSLYSGKEQFF. CDR3 DNA sequence: TGCGCCAGCAGCTTGTATAGCGGGAAAGAGCAGTTCTTC. The rearrangement uses TRBV5-1 and TRBJ2-1; 8 positions match TRBD2. V was pared by 1 base and J by 10 bases, with 4 bases of the junction left unmatched. CDR1 is SGHRS, CDR2 YFSETQ, per germline. The CDR3 runs 13 residues. The entire variable domain, with the rest obtained from reference TRBV5-1 and TRBJ2-1, is as follows: KAGVTQTPRYLIKTRGQQVTLSCSPISGHRSVSWYQQTPGQGLQFLFEYFSETQRNKGNFPGRFSGRQFSNSRSEMNVSTLELGDSALYLCASSLYSGKEQFFGPGTRLTVL.

This chain joins TRBV29-1 and TRBJ2-3; 8 bases fit TRBD2. This CDR3 has 14 residues. V lost 7 bases and J lost 3; bases outside the gene matches: 9. CDR1 and CDR2 (germline): SQVTM, ANQGSEA. The CDR3 region is CSAPLGRVTDTQYF. DNA for the CDR3: TGCAGCGCACCTCTCGGGAGGGTAACAGATACGCAGTATTTT.

The chain recombines TRBV11-3 with TRBJ2-4, with D hard to call. The CDR3 length is 16 residues. V dropped 1 base and J dropped 5 bases, with 15 bases sitting between them. CDR1 is SGHNT, CDR2 YENEEA, per germline. The CDR3 region is CASSLGEGVGENIQYF. Written as DNA, the CDR3 is TGTGCCAGCAGCTTAGGAGAAGGAGTAGGTGAAAACATTCAGTACTTC.